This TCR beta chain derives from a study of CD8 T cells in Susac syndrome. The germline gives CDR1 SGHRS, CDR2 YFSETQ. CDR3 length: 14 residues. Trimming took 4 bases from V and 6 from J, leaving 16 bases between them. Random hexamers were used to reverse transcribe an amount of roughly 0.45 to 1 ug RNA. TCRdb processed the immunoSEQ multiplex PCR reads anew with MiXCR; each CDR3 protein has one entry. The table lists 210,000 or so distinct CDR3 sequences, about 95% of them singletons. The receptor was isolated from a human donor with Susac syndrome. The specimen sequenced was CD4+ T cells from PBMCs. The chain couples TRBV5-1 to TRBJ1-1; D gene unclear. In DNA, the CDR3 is TGCGCCAGCAGCCCAACCCCCCGGGGTGCTGAAGCTTTCTTT. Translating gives CASSPTPRGAEAFF.